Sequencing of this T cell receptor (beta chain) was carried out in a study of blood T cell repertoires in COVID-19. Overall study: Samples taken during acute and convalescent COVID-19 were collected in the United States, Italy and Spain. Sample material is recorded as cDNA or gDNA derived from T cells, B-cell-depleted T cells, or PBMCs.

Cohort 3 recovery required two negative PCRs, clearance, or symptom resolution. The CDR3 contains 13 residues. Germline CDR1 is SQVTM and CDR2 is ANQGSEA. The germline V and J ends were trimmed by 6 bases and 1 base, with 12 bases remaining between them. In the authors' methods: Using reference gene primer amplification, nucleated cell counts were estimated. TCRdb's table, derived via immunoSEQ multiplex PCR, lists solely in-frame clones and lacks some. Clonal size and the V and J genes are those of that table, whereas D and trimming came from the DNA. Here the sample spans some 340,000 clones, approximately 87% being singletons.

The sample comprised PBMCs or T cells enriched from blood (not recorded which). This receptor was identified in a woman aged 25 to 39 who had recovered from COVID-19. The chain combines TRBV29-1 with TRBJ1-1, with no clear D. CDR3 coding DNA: TGCAGCGTGGTACGACGGGGGAACACTGAAGCTTTCTTT. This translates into CSVVRRGNTEAFF.